This T cell receptor (beta chain) was observed in a study of T-cell reconstitution after alpha-beta-depleted transplantation in children. Study results and caveats: After one year, T-cell counts and TCRbeta diversity mostly came from new T cells. Two months or so post-transplant, alpha-beta T cells reportedly derived from several hundred expanded graft clones. For some patients, TCRbeta diversity was high at day 60 because of recipient T cells and thymic progenitors that survived.

The CDR3 loop spans 13 amino acids. Germline V CDR1 and CDR2: MNHNS, SASEGT. The V gene end was trimmed by 6 bases and the J gene end by 7 bases; junction bases not matched to a gene: 7. Unique molecular identifiers were incorporated during preparation of the TCRbeta library. TCRdb re-analysed the PCR reads in MiXCR, keeping a single row per CDR3 protein. The sample has about 250,000 distinct CDR3 sequences, roughly a quarter seen once. This clonotype turned up a few times. Its antigen is currently unknown. The TCR was taken from a female patient under 10 years old who had a stem cell transplant for congenital amegakaryocytic thrombocytopenia, so the T cells may come from the graft donor. The rearrangement joins TRBV6-1 to TRBJ1-1, with 8 bases that match TRBD1. The sequencing here drew on PBMCs, mostly from graft donor cells, taken 360 days after TCRalphabeta/CD19-depleted stem cell transplant. The CDR3, as DNA: TGTGCCAGCAGCCCCGGACAGGGCCTTGAAGCTTTCTTT. It is translated as CASSPGQGLEAFF.